Below are 6 T cell receptor beta chains sequenced from a single sample in a study of blood T cell repertoires in COVID-19 (dated by TCRdb to the early 2020s). Library preparation employed the immunoSEQ multiplex PCR assay. This is the immuneACCESS table as TCRdb keeps it, with only in-frame sequences that have V and J called. A part of the clones is gone; compared with another copy, unresolved V genes explain less than half, and the rest is unexplained. The sample table holds 65,000 to 80,000 clones, of which roughly 90% were seen once. The ten top clones hold 4.6% of the sample. The source material was peripheral blood. These receptors were collected from a middle-aged man with active COVID-19.

The genes are TRBV6-1 and TRBJ2-2; D uncertain. Germline V lookup: CDR1 MNHNS, CDR2 SASEGT. The ends were cut back, 2 bases at V and 4 bases at J, with 5 bases in the middle. The CDR3 covers 13 residues. The DNA for the CDR3 is TGTGCCAGCAGTGAACAGTCCACCGGGGAGCTGTTTTTT. Amino acid sequence: CASSEQSTGELFF.

The chain carries TRBV20-1 and TRBJ1-1, with D possibly matching TRBD1 (5 bases). CDR1 is DFQATT and CDR2 is SNEGSKA in the germline V gene (reference sequence). The CDR3 covers 11 residues. The CDR3 loop reads CSRGGNTEAFF. As DNA, the CDR3 is TGCAGCCGGGGGGGAAACACTGAAGCTTTCTTT.

This rearrangement joins TRBV28 to TRBJ1-2; TRBD1 matches at 8 bases. The CDR3 consists of 17 residues. J lost 2 bases, V lost 2 bases, and 10 bases had no gene match. CDR1 is MDHEN, CDR2 SYDVKM, per germline. The CDR3 spells CASSLRWGQGANYGYTF. CDR3 coding DNA: TGTGCCAGCAGTTTAAGGTGGGGGCAGGGGGCCAACTATGGCTACACCTTC.

This clone was recorded only once. The V and J genes are TRBV6-2 or TRBV6-3 and TRBJ1-6; 9 positions match TRBD1. This CDR3 is built from 20 residues. Trimming cost V 2 bases and J 3 bases; bases outside gene matches: 14. Germline CDR1 and CDR2: MNHEY and SVGEGT. The CDR3 DNA reads as TGTGCCAGCAGTTACCCGTTCCCGGGACAGGGTGTCGACTATAATTCACCCCTCCACTTT. The encoded protein is CASSYPFPGQGVDYNSPLHF.

V gene TRBV5-4 combines with J gene TRBJ1-2; maybe TRBD1 (6 bases). The germline gives CDR1 SGHNT, CDR2 YYREEE (reference sequence). CDR3 length: 15 amino acids. The V and J ends lost 3 bases and 4 bases respectively, with 16 bases between them. CDR3 nucleotides: TGTGCCAGCAGCTCTCTGGCGGGGGCCCGCTATGGCTACACCTTC. Translating gives CASSSLAGARYGYTF.

This chain connects TRBV7-9 to TRBJ1-2, with D perhaps TRBD1 (5 bases). The CDR3 covers 17 residues. Per germline, CDR1 SEHNR and CDR2 FQNEAQ (reference sequence). V gave up 5 bases and J gave up 0 bases, with 19 bases separating them. DNA for the CDR3: TGTGCCAGCAGCGCTGACAGCAGCATCCTCGCTAACTATGGCTACACCTTC. Encoded protein: CASSADSSILANYGYTF.